The next 24 T cell receptor beta chains were all read from a single sample in a study of CD8 T cells in ankylosing spondylitis. General observations from the study: Among TCR beta sequences, a motif of fewer than 10 highly homologous variants appeared characteristic of ankylosing spondylitis blood.

Which antigens these TCRs recognize remains unknown. TCRdb itself ran the 5' RACE reads through MiXCR, one entry per CDR3 protein. Counted here are a few hundred thousand distinct CDR3 sequences, roughly 18% occurring once; the ten biggest clones make up roughly 46%. The sequenced sample consisted of blood, either unsorted or a sorted T cell fraction (not recorded which). The receptors come from a male donor with ankylosing spondylitis.

This clonotype was picked up a small number of times. V usage is TRBV4-2 and J usage is TRBJ1-2, with D unresolved. Germline CDR1 and CDR2: LGHNA and YNFKEQ. Trimming took 1 base from V and 5 from J, leaving 14 bases between them. The CDR3 spans 15 residues. The CDR3 reads CASSQVYGEGYGYTF. DNA of the CDR3: TGTGCCAGCAGCCAAGTCTACGGGGAGGGTTATGGCTACACCTTC.

This clonotype appeared many times. This sequence joins TRBV5-1 and TRBJ2-2; 11 bases line up with TRBD2. V dropped 6 bases and J dropped 2; count of bases not matched to a gene: 6. The germline CDR1 and CDR2 sequences are SGHRS and YFSETQ. This CDR3 spans 16 amino acids. In DNA form, the CDR3 reads TGCGCCAGCACCTCCGGGACTAGCGGAAACACCGGGGAGCTGTTTTTT. It specifies CASTSGTSGNTGELFF.

This clonotype was found a few times. The chain recombines TRBV11-3 with TRBJ2-1; possibly TRBD2 for D (6 bases). V was trimmed by 5 bases and J by 5 bases, leaving 10 bases between them. This CDR3 spans 13 amino acids. Germline assignment: CDR1 SGHNT and CDR2 YENEEA. The CDR3 DNA reads as TGTGCCAGCAGCGGCCCGGGGGACAATGAGCAGTTCTTC. It is translated as CASSGPGDNEQFF.

This clonotype was counted between two and nine times. J is TRBJ1-5 and V is TRBV20-1, with D perhaps TRBD1 (5 bases). CDR1 is DFQATT and CDR2 is SNEGSKA in the germline V gene (reference sequence). Trimming stripped 6 bases from V and 0 bases from J, with 15 bases between. CDR3 length equals 15 residues. The CDR3 sequence: CSALAGWVSNQPQHF. CDR3 bases: TGCAGTGCCCTAGCAGGGTGGGTTAGCAATCAGCCCCAGCATTTT.

This clonotype was counted a few times. The chain uses TRBV5-6 and TRBJ2-3; D is perhaps TRBD2 (6 bases). Germline CDR1 is SGHDT and CDR2 is YYEEEE. The CDR3 totals 14 residues. Trimming removed 1 base from V and 4 bases from J, with 10 bases in between. The CDR3 sequence: CASSLTSWADTQYF. In DNA form, the CDR3 reads TGTGCCAGCAGCTTGACTAGCTGGGCAGATACGCAGTATTTT.

The chain combines TRBV4-1 with TRBJ1-2, with D perhaps matching TRBD1 (5 bases). Germline loops: CDR1 MGHRA, CDR2 YSYEKL. The germline V and J ends were trimmed by 2 bases and 5 bases, with 15 bases remaining between them. The CDR3 has 15 residues. Here the CDR3 DNA reads TGCGCCAGCAGCCAATATCAAGTAGGGGTGTATGGCTACACCTTC. It codes for CASSQYQVGVYGYTF.

In this sample, this clonotype turned up a few times. At one end, the junction sequence differs from germline, possibly due to a read error. The chain carries TRBV12-3 or TRBV12-4 and TRBJ2-5; 12 positions match TRBD2. The CDR3 is 14 amino acids. CDR3 DNA sequence: TGTGCCAGCAGTCTAGCGGGGGGGAAAGAGACCCAGTACTTC. Protein: CASSLAGGKETQYF.

The chain recombines TRBV11-1 with TRBJ2-1; 11 nucleotides line up with TRBD2. The CDR3 loop spans 21 amino acids. Germline values: CDR1 SGHAT, CDR2 FQDESV (reference sequence). J was trimmed by 1 base and V by 1 base; bases with no gene match: 15. The CDR3 DNA follows: TGTGCCAGCAGCTTAGGCCCCGGGACTAGCGGACAACCTTTGTCCTACAATGAGCAGTTCTTC. Translated: CASSLGPGTSGQPLSYNEQFF.

This clonotype was recorded a few times. The chain joins TRBV15 to TRBJ2-1, with D possibly matching TRBD2 (6 bases). CDR3 size: 16 residues. Trimming left V 4 bases short and J 3 bases short, with 16 bases between. The germline CDR1 and CDR2 sequences are LNHNV and YYDKDF (reference sequence). The CDR3, as DNA: TGTGCCACCAGCACCCGGGACTCAGCCGGCTACAATGAGCAGTTCTTC. Translating it yields CATSTRDSAGYNEQFF. Full variable domain (remainder filled in from reference TRBV15 and TRBJ2-1): DAMVIQNPRYQVTQFGKPVTLSCSQTLNHNVMYWYQQKSSQAPKLLFHYYDKDFNNEADTPDNFQSRRPNTSFCFLDIRSPGLGDTAMYLCATSTRDSAGYNEQFFGPGTRLTVL.

The V gene is TRBV4-3, the J gene TRBJ1-4; D might be TRBD1 (5 bases). This CDR3 has 15 amino acids. Per the germline V gene, CDR1 is LGHNA and CDR2 is YSLEER. Trimming removed 5 bases from V and 6 bases from J, with 16 bases in between. CDR3 nucleotides: TGCGCCAGCAGCATACGGGACTCCCGGGATGAAAAACTGTTTTTT. It translates to CASSIRDSRDEKLFF.

This clonotype was seen a handful of times. CDR3 in DNA: TGTGCCAGCAGCAAAGCGGAGGAGTACGAGCAGTACTTC. Its translation is CASSKAEEYEQYF. The chain joins TRBV21-1 to TRBJ2-7. TRBV21-1 has pseudogene status. The CDR3 is 13 residues long.

The gene calls are TRBV20-1 and TRBJ1-2; 8 nucleotides line up with TRBD1. The V and J ends lost 2 bases and 4 bases, in that order; junction bases with no gene match: 6. The CDR3 is 14 residues long. CDR1 is DFQATT and CDR2 is SNEGSKA in the germline V gene (reference sequence). CDR3 nucleotide sequence: TGCAGTGCTAGAATGCAGGGGGCGTTCTATGGCTACACCTTC. Residues: CSARMQGAFYGYTF.

There are a few counts of this clonotype. The chain links TRBV6-1 to TRBJ2-5; TRBD1 might be the D (6 bases). Germline V gene lookup returns CDR1 MNHNS and CDR2 SASEGT. The length of the CDR3 is 14 residues. Deletions cut 2 bases from V and 0 bases from J, with 7 bases between. The CDR3 spells CASSETGNQETQYF. As DNA, the CDR3 is TGTGCCAGCAGTGAAACAGGGAACCAAGAGACCCAGTACTTC.

This clonotype has a count of ten or more. This sequence joins TRBV29-1 and TRBJ1-3; D ambiguous. CDR3 length: 15 amino acids. Germline CDR1 SQVTM, CDR2 ANQGSEA. V lost 5 bases and J 0 bases, leaving 14 bases between the germline ends. The CDR3 DNA follows: TGCAGCGTTAAACGTAACTCTAACTCTGGAAACACCATATATTTT. It encodes CSVKRNSNSGNTIYF. Using reference TRBV29-1 and TRBJ1-3 for the parts outside the CDR3, the full variable domain is SAVISQKPSRDICQRGTSLTIQCQVDSQVTMMFWYRQQPGQSLTLIATANQGSEATYESGFVIDKFPISRPNLTFSTLTVSNMSPEDSSIYLCSVKRNSNSGNTIYFGEGSWLTVV.

V gene TRBV27 combines with J gene TRBJ1-2; 11 nucleotides line up with TRBD1. With 6 bases clipped from V and 4 bases from J, the junction kept 4 bases outside the gene matches. CDR1 and CDR2 from the germline V gene are MNHEY and SMNVEV (reference sequence). CDR3 length: 14 amino acids. CDR3 nucleotides: TGTGCCAGCAGCCGGACAGGGGGCAGCTATGGCTACACCTTC. Translation: CASSRTGGSYGYTF.

This clonotype was observed a handful of times. This chain joins TRBV6-1 and TRBJ1-2, with D possibly being TRBD1 (5 bases). The CDR3 runs 15 residues. In germline, CDR1 is MNHNS, CDR2 SASEGT. The ends were cut back, 5 bases at V and 6 bases at J, with 19 bases in the middle. CDR3 bases: TGTGCCAGCAGTCAGGTTGGGGGGTACGGGGATGGCTACACCTTC. Protein: CASSQVGGYGDGYTF.

This sequence joins TRBV5-1 and TRBJ2-7; 12 bases fit TRBD1. Losses at the gene ends were 4 bases for V and 6 bases for J; bases not matched to a gene: 5. Germline CDR1 SGHRS, CDR2 YFSETQ. The CDR3 is made up of 14 amino acids. The CDR3 DNA reads as TGCGCCAGCAGCCCGGGACAGGGGGCTCTCGAGCAGTACTTC. Protein sequence: CASSPGQGALEQYF.

In its sample, this clonotype was seen a few times. The genes are TRBV30 and TRBJ2-1; 7 bases align to TRBD1. Germline loops: CDR1 GTSNPN, CDR2 SVGIG (reference sequence). The V segment lost 6 bases and the J segment 3 bases; nucleotides outside the gene matches: 8. This CDR3 comprises 14 residues. Written as DNA, the CDR3 is TGTGCCTGCTCCCGGGACAGAGACTACAATGAGCAGTTCTTC. Residues: CACSRDRDYNEQFF.

The sample holds a few counts of this clonotype. This chain uses TRBV9 with TRBJ2-3; 7 bases fit TRBD2. The V segment lost 1 base and the J segment 4 bases; nucleotides outside the gene matches: 3. Germline V lookup: CDR1 SGDLS, CDR2 YYNGEE. CDR3 length equals 14 residues. The CDR3 is CASSVMGGSDTQYF. The CDR3 region has the DNA TGTGCCAGCAGCGTAATGGGGGGGTCAGATACGCAGTATTTT.

This chain connects TRBV29-1 to TRBJ1-2; D gene ambiguous. CDR1 is SQVTM, CDR2 ANQGSEA, per germline. Trimming stripped 6 bases from V and 0 bases from J, with 11 bases between. The CDR3 has 13 residues. CDR3 amino acids: CSVWSGSNYGYTF. CDR3 nucleotide sequence: TGCAGCGTATGGAGTGGCTCTAACTATGGCTACACCTTC.

This clonotype has a handful of counts. The genes are TRBV29-1 and TRBJ2-3; 7 bases are a match to TRBD1. V was pared by 1 base and J by 5 bases, with 6 bases of the junction left unmatched. This CDR3 is built from 14 residues. Looked up from germline, CDR1 is SQVTM and CDR2 is ANQGSEA. The CDR3: CSVEGRGRKDTQYF. CDR3 coding DNA: TGCAGCGTTGAAGGCAGGGGGAGAAAAGATACGCAGTATTTT.

The CDR3 loop is CASRDEGATNEKLFF. The CDR3 DNA is TGCGCCAGCAGGGATGAGGGTGCAACTAATGAAAAACTGTTTTTT. V is TRBV5-1 and J is TRBJ1-4, with no clear D. The CDR3 extends over 15 amino acids. Germline V gene sequence: CDR1 SGHRS, CDR2 YFSETQ. V lost 5 bases to trimming and J lost 0 bases, with 11 bases between them. Looking up the rest from reference TRBV5-1 and TRBJ1-4 gives the full variable domain: KAGVTQTPRYLIKTRGQQVTLSCSPISGHRSVSWYQQTPGQGLQFLFEYFSETQRNKGNFPGRFSGRQFSNSRSEMNVSTLELGDSALYLCASRDEGATNEKLFFGSGTQLSVL.

The CDR3 sequence: CSARDSGTGYLGTEAFF. CDR3 DNA sequence: TGCAGTGCTAGAGATTCGGGGACAGGGTATCTTGGCACTGAAGCTTTCTTT. V usage is TRBV20-1 and J usage is TRBJ1-1, with 9 positions matching TRBD1. J was trimmed by 4 bases and V by 0 bases; bases with no gene match: 12. Germline assignment: CDR1 DFQATT and CDR2 SNEGSKA (reference sequence). The CDR3 extends over 17 amino acids.

This clonotype was seen ten or more times. The CDR3 DNA sequence: TGCAGCGTTGCGACGGGACAGGGTTCGTTCGAAAAACTGTTTTTT. This sequence encodes CSVATGQGSFEKLFF. The V gene is TRBV29-1, the J gene TRBJ1-4; 9 nucleotides line up with TRBD1. With 4 bases clipped from V and 8 bases from J, the junction kept 11 bases outside the gene matches. Germline-derived CDR1 and CDR2 are SQVTM and ANQGSEA. CDR3 length: 15 residues.